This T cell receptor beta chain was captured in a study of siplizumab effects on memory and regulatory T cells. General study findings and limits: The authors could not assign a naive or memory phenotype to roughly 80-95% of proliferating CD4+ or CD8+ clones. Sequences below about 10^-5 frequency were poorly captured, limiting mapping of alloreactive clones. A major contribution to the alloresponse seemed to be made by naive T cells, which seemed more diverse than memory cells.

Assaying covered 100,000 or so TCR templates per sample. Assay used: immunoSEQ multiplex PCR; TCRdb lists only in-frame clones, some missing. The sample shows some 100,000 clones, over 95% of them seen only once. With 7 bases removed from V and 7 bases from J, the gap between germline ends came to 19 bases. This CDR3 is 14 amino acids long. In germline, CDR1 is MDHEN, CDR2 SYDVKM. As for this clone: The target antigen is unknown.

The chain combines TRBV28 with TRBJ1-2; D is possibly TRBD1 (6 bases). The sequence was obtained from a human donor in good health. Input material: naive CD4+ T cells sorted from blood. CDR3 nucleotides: TGTGCCAGCAACCCTCCGGGGGGGGGCCGTGGCTACACCTTC. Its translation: CASNPPGGGRGYTF.